The entry below gives a single T cell receptor (beta chain) sequence along with its context. Its specificity is not known. The study ran its PCR with 60 Vbeta and 13 Jbeta primers. Authors' data handling: Unique TCR beta chains totaled about 73 million in a later count, with approximately 11 million of them shared. Repertoires were generated with immunoSEQ multiplex PCR, while TCRdb's copy carries only in-frame clones and drops some. V and J calls plus clone size are reproduced from that table; the DNA served to infer D and trimming. The data contain 150,000 to 170,000 clones, 70% to 80% of them singletons. This sample is part of a study of cytomegalovirus exposure and HLA in healthy donors. Overall study results and limits: A later analysis by the authors found several of the most significant clusters apparently linked to common viral pathogens.

The germline gives CDR1 SGHTA, CDR2 FQGNSA. This CDR3 region has 14 residues. Trimming removed 0 bases at V and 4 bases at J, with 9 bases between. The clonotype comes from a young man in good health and CMV-seronegative. The chain is built from TRBV7-2 and TRBJ1-1, with D uncertain. Sequenced material: PBMCs. CDR3 region: CASSLAWQATEAFF. As DNA, the CDR3 is TGTGCCAGCAGCTTAGCTTGGCAGGCCACTGAAGCTTTCTTT. The variable domain in full, with the rest retrieved from reference TRBV7-2 and TRBJ1-1, is GAGVSQSPSNKVTEKGKDVELRCDPISGHTALYWYRQSLGQGLEFLIYFQGNSAPDKSGLPSDRFSAERTGGSVSTLTIQRTQQEDSAVYLCASSLAWQATEAFFGQGTRLTVV.